Described below is a single T cell receptor beta chain sequence and its context. In the source study's methods: Estimated nucleated cell counts came from reference gene primer amplification. The assay was immunoSEQ multiplex PCR, and TCRdb's table has in-frame clones only and misses some. V and J calls and clone size follow that table, whereas D and trimming were derived from the DNA. The profile shows about 73,000 clones, more than 70% of them singletons. The data belong to a study of blood T cell repertoires in COVID-19. Across the whole study: PBMCs, B-cell-depleted T cells, or T cells provided the cDNA or gDNA that made up the material.

The germline gives CDR1 MDHEN, CDR2 SYDVKM. The CDR3 is 13 amino acids. Trimming cost V 6 bases and J 4 bases, with 9 bases left between them. This sequence originates from a man in his fifties with active COVID-19. This chain uses TRBV28 with TRBJ2-2; possible D gene TRBD1, 5 bases. The specimen was peripheral blood. The CDR3 loop is CASSRDSTGELFF. As DNA, the CDR3 is TGTGCCAGCAGCCGAGACAGCACCGGGGAGCTGTTTTTT.